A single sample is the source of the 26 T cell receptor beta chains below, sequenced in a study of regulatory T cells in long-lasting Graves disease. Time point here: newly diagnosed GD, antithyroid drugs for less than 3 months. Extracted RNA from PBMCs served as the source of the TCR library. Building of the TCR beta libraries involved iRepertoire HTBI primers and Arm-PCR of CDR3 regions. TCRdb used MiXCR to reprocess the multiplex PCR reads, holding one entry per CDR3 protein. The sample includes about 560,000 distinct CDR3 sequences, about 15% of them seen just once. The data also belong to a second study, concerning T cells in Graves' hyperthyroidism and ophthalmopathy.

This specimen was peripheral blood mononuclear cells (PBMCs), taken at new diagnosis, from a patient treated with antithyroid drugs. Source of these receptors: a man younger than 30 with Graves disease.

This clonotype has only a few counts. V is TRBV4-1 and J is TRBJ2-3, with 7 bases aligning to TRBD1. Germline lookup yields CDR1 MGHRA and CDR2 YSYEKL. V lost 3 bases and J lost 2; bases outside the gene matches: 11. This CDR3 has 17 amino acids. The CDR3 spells CASSHRAGDRDTDTQYF. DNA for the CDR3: TGCGCCAGCAGCCACCGAGCCGGGGACAGAGACACAGATACGCAGTATTTT.

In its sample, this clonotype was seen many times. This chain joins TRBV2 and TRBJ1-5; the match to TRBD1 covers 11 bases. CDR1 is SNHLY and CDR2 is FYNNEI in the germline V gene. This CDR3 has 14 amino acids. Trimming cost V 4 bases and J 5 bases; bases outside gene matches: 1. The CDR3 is CASSVGQGDQPQHF. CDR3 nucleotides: TGTGCCAGCAGTGTGGGACAGGGGGATCAGCCCCAGCATTTT.

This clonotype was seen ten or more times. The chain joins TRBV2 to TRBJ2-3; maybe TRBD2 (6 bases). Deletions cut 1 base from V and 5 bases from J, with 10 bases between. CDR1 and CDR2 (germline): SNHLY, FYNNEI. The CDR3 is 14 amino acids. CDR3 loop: CASSEENGGDTQYF. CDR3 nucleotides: TGTGCCAGCAGTGAAGAGAACGGGGGAGATACGCAGTATTTT.

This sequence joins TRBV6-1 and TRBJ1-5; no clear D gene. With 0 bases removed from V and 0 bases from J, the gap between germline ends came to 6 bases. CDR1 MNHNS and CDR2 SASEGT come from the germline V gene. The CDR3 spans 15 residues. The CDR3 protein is CASSEAIYSNQPQHF. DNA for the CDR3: TGTGCCAGCAGTGAAGCGATTTATAGCAATCAGCCCCAGCATTTT.

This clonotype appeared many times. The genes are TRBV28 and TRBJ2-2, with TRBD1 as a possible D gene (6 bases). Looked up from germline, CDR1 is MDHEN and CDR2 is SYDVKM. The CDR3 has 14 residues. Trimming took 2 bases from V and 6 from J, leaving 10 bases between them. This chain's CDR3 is CASSLTRTAGELFF. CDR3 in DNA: TGTGCCAGCAGTTTAACAAGGACAGCCGGGGAGCTGTTTTTT.

CDR3 protein: CASSQGTSGPGDTQYF. The CDR3, as DNA: TGTGCCAGCAGCCAAGGGACTAGCGGGCCAGGGGATACGCAGTATTTT. V gene TRBV3-1 combines with J gene TRBJ2-3; 11 bases are shared with TRBD2. Germline lookup yields CDR1 LGHDT and CDR2 YNNKEL (reference sequence). V lost 1 base and J lost 6; bases outside the gene matches: 6. The CDR3 covers 16 residues.

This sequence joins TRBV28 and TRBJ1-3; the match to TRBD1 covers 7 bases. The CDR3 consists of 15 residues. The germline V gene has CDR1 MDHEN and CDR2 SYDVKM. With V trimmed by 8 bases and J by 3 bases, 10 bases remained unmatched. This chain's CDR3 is CASRPGGLLGNTIYF. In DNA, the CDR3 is TGTGCCAGCCGCCCAGGGGGTCTGCTTGGAAACACCATATATTTT. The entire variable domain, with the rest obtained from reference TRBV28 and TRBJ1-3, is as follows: DVKVTQSSRYLVKRTGEKVFLECVQDMDHENMFWYRQDPGLGLRLIYFSYDVKMKEKGDIPEGYSVSREKKERFSLILESASTNQTSMYLCASRPGGLLGNTIYFGEGSWLTVV.

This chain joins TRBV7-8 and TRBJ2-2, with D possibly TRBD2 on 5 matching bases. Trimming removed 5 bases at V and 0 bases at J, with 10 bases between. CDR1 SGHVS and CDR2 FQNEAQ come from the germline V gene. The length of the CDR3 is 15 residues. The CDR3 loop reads CASSMSGANTGELFF. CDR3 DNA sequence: TGTGCCAGCAGCATGAGCGGAGCGAACACCGGGGAGCTGTTTTTT.

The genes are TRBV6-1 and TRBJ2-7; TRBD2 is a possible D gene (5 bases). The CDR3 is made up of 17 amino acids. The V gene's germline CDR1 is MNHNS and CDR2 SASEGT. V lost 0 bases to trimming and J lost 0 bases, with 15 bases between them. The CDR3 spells CASSEAGAGSPSYEQYF. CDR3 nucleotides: TGTGCCAGCAGTGAAGCGGGAGCCGGGTCGCCCTCCTACGAGCAGTACTTC.

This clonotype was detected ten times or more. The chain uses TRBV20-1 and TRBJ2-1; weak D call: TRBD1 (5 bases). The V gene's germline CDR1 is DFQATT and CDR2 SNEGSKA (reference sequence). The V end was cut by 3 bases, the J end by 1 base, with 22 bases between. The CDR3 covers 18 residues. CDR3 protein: CSASRPSGNRGSYNEQFF. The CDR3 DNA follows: TGCAGTGCTAGCCGCCCTTCAGGGAATCGTGGTTCCTACAATGAGCAGTTCTTC.

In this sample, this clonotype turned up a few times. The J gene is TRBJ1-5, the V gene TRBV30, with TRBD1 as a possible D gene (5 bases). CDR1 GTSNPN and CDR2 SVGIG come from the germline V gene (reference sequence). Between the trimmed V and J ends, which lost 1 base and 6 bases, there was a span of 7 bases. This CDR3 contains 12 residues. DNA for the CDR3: TGTGCCTGGAGTGGGGGGAGTCAGCCCCAGCATTTT. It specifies CAWSGGSQPQHF.

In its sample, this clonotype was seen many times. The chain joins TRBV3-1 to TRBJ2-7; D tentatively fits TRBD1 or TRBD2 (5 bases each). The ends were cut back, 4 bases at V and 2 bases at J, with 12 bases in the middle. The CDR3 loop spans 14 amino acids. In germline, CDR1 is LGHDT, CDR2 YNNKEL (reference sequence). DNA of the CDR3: TGTGCCAGCAGCCTCCGGGACGGGGCCTACGAGCAGTACTTC. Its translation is CASSLRDGAYEQYF.

The CDR3 reads CASRPYRRQRAADTQYF. Written as DNA, the CDR3 is TGTGCCAGCAGGCCCTACCGGAGACAGCGCGCGGCAGATACGCAGTATTTT. V usage is TRBV6-1 and J usage is TRBJ2-3, with D perhaps matching TRBD1 (5 bases). The length of the CDR3 is 17 residues. The germline V gene encodes CDR1 MNHNS and CDR2 SASEGT. Trimming shortened V by 6 bases and J by 4 bases, and 23 bases separated the two germline ends.

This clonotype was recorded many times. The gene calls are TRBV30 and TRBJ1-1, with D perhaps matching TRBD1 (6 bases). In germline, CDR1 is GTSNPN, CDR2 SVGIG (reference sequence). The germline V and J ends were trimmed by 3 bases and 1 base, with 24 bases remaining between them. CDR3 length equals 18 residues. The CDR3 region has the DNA TGTGCCTGGAGACAACGGGGGGGCGAGAGAGCATCGAACACTGAAGCTTTCTTT. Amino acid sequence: CAWRQRGGERASNTEAFF.

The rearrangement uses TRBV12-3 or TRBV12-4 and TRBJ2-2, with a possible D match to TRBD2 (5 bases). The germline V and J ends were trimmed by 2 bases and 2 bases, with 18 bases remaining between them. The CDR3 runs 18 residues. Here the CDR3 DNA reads TGTGCCAGCAGTTTAAACTTAGGAGGAAGATTCAACACCGGGGAGCTGTTTTTT. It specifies CASSLNLGGRFNTGELFF.

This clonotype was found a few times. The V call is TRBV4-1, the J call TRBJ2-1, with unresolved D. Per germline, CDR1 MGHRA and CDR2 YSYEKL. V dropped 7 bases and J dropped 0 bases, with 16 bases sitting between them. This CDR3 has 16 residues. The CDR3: CASTTRGESSYNEQFF. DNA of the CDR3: TGCGCCAGCACCACACGAGGAGAGAGCTCCTACAATGAGCAGTTCTTC.

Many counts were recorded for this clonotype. The CDR3 nucleotides read TGTGCCAGCATGACTAGCTGGGGCACAGATACGCAGTATTTT. The encoded protein is CASMTSWGTDTQYF. The J gene is TRBJ2-3, the V gene TRBV28; 7 bases agree with TRBD2. The CDR3 runs to 14 residues. After removal of 7 bases from V and 1 base from J, the junction contained 5 bases not matched to a gene. Germline values: CDR1 MDHEN, CDR2 SYDVKM.

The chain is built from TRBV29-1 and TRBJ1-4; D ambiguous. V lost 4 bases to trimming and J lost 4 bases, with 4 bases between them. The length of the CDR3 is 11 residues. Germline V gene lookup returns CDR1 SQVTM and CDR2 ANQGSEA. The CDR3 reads CSVGSNEKLFF. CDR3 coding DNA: TGCAGCGTTGGCAGTAATGAAAAACTGTTTTTT.

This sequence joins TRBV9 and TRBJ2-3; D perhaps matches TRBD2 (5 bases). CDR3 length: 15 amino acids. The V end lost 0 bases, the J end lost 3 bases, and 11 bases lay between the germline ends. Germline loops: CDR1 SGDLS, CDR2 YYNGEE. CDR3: CASSVAVRETDTQYF. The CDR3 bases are TGTGCCAGCAGCGTAGCTGTGAGGGAAACAGATACGCAGTATTTT.

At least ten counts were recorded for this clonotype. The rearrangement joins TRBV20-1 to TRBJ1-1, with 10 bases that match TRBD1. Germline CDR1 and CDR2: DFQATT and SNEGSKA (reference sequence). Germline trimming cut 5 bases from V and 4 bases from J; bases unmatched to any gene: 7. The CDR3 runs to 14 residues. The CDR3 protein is CSAPRQGASTEAFF. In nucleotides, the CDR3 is TGCAGTGCTCCCCGACAGGGGGCGAGCACTGAAGCTTTCTTT.

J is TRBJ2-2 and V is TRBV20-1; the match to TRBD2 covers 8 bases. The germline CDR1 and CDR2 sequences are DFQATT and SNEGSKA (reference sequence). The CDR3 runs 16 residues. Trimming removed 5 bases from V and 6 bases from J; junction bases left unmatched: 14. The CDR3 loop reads CSAPRPGLGSSGELFF. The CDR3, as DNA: TGCAGTGCTCCCAGGCCGGGACTAGGGTCATCCGGGGAGCTGTTTTTT.

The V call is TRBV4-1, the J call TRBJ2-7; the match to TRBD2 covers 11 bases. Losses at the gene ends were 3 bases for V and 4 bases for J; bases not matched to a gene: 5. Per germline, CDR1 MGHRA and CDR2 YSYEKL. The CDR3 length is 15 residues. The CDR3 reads CASSHPPSGRYEQYF. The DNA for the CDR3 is TGCGCCAGCAGCCACCCCCCTAGCGGGAGGTACGAGCAGTACTTC.

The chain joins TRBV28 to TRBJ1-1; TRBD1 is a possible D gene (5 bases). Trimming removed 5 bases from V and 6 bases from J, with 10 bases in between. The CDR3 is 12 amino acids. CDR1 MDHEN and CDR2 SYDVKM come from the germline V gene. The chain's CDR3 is CASSQTDSEAFF. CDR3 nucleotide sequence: TGTGCCAGCAGTCAGACAGACTCTGAAGCTTTCTTT. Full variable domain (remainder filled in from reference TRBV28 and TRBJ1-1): DVKVTQSSRYLVKRTGEKVFLECVQDMDHENMFWYRQDPGLGLRLIYFSYDVKMKEKGDIPEGYSVSREKKERFSLILESASTNQTSMYLCASSQTDSEAFFGQGTRLTVV.

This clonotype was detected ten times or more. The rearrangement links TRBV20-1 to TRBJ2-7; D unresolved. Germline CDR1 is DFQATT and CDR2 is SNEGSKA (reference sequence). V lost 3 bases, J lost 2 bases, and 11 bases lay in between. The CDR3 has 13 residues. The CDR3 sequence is CSASPRAPYEQYF. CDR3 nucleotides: TGCAGTGCTAGCCCCCGGGCCCCCTACGAGCAGTACTTC.

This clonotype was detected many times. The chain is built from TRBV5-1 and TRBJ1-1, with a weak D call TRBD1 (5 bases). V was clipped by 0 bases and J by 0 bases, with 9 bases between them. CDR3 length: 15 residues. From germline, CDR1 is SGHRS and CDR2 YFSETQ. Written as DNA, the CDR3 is TGCGCCAGCAGCTTGGACGGCAGGGTGAACACTGAAGCTTTCTTT. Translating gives CASSLDGRVNTEAFF.

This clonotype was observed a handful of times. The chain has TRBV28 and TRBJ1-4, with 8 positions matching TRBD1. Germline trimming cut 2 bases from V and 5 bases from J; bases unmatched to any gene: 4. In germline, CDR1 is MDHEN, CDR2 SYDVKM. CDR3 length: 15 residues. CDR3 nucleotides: TGTGCCAGCAGTTTAGGGGACAGGTGGAATGAAAAACTGTTTTTT. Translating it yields CASSLGDRWNEKLFF.